This entry lists 25 T cell receptor beta chains sequenced from one sample in a study of Ad26.COV2.S vaccination and SARS-CoV-2 variants. Sequenced by immunoSEQ multiplex PCR; TCRdb stores in-frame clones only, minus some. The table lists about 430,000 clones, approximately 92% of them singletons. The sample's treatment: around 19 received Ad26.COV2.S at low or high dose, single or two shots; 5 received placebo; per-sample allocation not given. Day 63 after the first vaccine or placebo injection was the time point for sampling. The sample here was peripheral blood, taken in a trial of Ad26.COV2.S vaccine versus placebo. Receptors were obtained from a person between 18 and 65 years old who received the Ad26.COV2.S COVID-19 vaccine or a placebo.

In its sample, this clone was seen once. The rearrangement links TRBV6-5 to TRBJ1-1, with D possibly matching TRBD1 (5 bases). V lost 11 bases, J lost 0 bases, and 10 bases lay in between. The CDR3 runs 12 residues. Germline CDR1 and CDR2: MNHEY and SVGAGI. The CDR3 bases are TGTGCCGTCCTAGGGGTGAACACTGAAGCTTTCTTT. This codes for CAVLGVNTEAFF.

V usage is TRBV7-8 and J usage is TRBJ2-1; TRBD2 matches 13 bases. The length of the CDR3 is 21 residues. The trim removed 5 bases at V and 4 bases at J, leaving 20 bases unmatched. Germline assignment: CDR1 SGHVS and CDR2 FQNEAQ. DNA of the CDR3: TGTGCCAGCAGCCCCCGGGCCGGACTAGCGGGAGAAAGGGATGGTTACAATGAGCAGTTCTTC. As protein: CASSPRAGLAGERDGYNEQFF. Based on the CDR3 plus reference TRBV7-8 and TRBJ2-1, the full variable domain is GAGVSQSPRYKVAKRGQDVALRCDPISGHVSLFWYQQALGQGPEFLTYFQNEAQLDKSGLPSDRFFAERPEGSVSTLKIQRTQQEDSAVYLCASSPRAGLAGERDGYNEQFFGPGTRLTVL.

The J gene is TRBJ2-1, the V gene TRBV21-1. TRBV21-1 is a pseudogene segment. This CDR3 is 12 amino acids long. The CDR3 nucleotides are TGTGCCAGCATACTGGGGTACAATGAGCAGTTCTTC. As protein: CASILGYNEQFF.

The chain uses TRBV27 and TRBJ1-6; no firm D call. V was cut by 5 bases and J by 6 bases, with 5 bases left in between. The germline gives CDR1 MNHEY, CDR2 SMNVEV (reference sequence). CDR3 length equals 12 residues. The CDR3 protein is CASSESNSPLHF. The CDR3 DNA is TGTGCCAGCAGTGAAAGTAATTCACCCCTCCACTTT.

The chain couples TRBV7-9 to TRBJ1-6; 9 bases are shared with TRBD1. CDR1 is SEHNR, CDR2 FQNEAQ, per germline (reference sequence). V lost 4 bases, J lost 6 bases, and 4 bases stayed unmatched. The CDR3 sequence is 15 residues long. The CDR3 DNA follows: TGTGCCAGCAGCTCGCGGGACAGGGTTAATTCACCCCTCCACTTT. Amino acids: CASSSRDRVNSPLHF.

This chain links TRBV24-1 with TRBJ1-1; TRBD1 agrees at 7 bases. The germline V gene has CDR1 KGHDR and CDR2 SFDVKD. V trimming: 5 bases; J trimming: 4 bases; junction bases outside the gene matches: 3. This CDR3 region has 13 residues. This CDR3 reads CATSANRGTEAFF. CDR3 DNA sequence: TGTGCCACCAGTGCCAACAGGGGCACTGAAGCTTTCTTT.

This sequence joins TRBV7-2 and TRBJ2-1; no firm D call. V lost 5 bases, J lost 3 bases, and 11 bases lay in between. CDR3 length: 14 amino acids. Germline V gives CDR1 SGHTA, CDR2 FQGNSA. CDR3 amino acids: CASSPQGIYNEQFF. The DNA for the CDR3 is TGTGCCAGCAGCCCCCAAGGGATCTACAATGAGCAGTTCTTC.

V and J are TRBV27 and TRBJ2-3; D not certain. The CDR3 loop spans 15 amino acids. Germline CDR1 reads MNHEY; CDR2 reads SMNVEV (reference sequence). V lost 5 bases and J lost 0, with 12 bases in between. The CDR3: CASSPRQTSTDTQYF. The CDR3 nucleotides read TGTGCCAGCAGTCCCAGGCAAACTAGCACAGATACGCAGTATTTT.

CDR3 in DNA: TGTGCCAGCAGCTCTACAGGGTTAAATTCACCCCTCCACTTT. Protein sequence: CASSSTGLNSPLHF. This sequence joins TRBV13 and TRBJ1-6; D is perhaps TRBD1 (6 bases). There are 14 residues in the CDR3. Germline CDR1 PRHDT, CDR2 FYEKMQ (reference sequence). V was pared by 4 bases and J by 7 bases, with 11 bases between.

The genes are TRBV18 and TRBJ1-2; D is uncertain. Germline V CDR1 and CDR2: KGHSH, LQKENI. Trimming cost V 2 bases and J 6 bases, with 13 bases left between them. CDR3 length: 14 amino acids. CDR3 residues: CASSPTQLDHGYTF. CDR3 nucleotide sequence: TGTGCCAGCTCACCAACCCAGTTGGACCATGGCTACACCTTC.

This chain connects TRBV30 to TRBJ2-7, with D tentatively TRBD1 (5 bases). Germline V gene lookup returns CDR1 GTSNPN and CDR2 SVGIG (reference sequence). This CDR3 region has 14 residues. V lost 5 bases and J lost 2, with 16 bases in between. In nucleotides, the CDR3 is TGTGCCTGGTGTCAGGGTTCCTCAACCTACGAGCAGTACTTC. It encodes CAWCQGSSTYEQYF.

This clone was observed a few times. The genes are TRBV11-2 and TRBJ2-7; D unclear. The CDR3 is 14 amino acids. Germline V gene data show CDR1 as SGHAT and CDR2 as FQNNGV. V was shortened by 0 bases and J by 2 bases, with 8 bases between the two germline ends. This CDR3 is CASSLDGSTYEQYF. The CDR3 DNA reads TGTGCCAGCAGCTTAGATGGCAGTACCTACGAGCAGTACTTC.

J is TRBJ1-1 and V is TRBV5-1, with TRBD1 as a possible D gene (5 bases). V dropped 0 bases and J dropped 0 bases, with 12 bases sitting between them. The CDR3 spans 16 residues. The germline V gene has CDR1 SGHRS and CDR2 YFSETQ. The CDR3 DNA reads TGCGCCAGCAGCTTGGTCGCGTGGGGCCTGAACACTGAAGCTTTCTTT. Translated, it gives CASSLVAWGLNTEAFF. Complete variable domain (other parts from reference TRBV5-1 and TRBJ1-1): KAGVTQTPRYLIKTRGQQVTLSCSPISGHRSVSWYQQTPGQGLQFLFEYFSETQRNKGNFPGRFSGRQFSNSRSEMNVSTLELGDSALYLCASSLVAWGLNTEAFFGQGTRLTVV.

The V and J genes are TRBV5-1 and TRBJ1-6, with D perhaps TRBD1 (5 bases). Trimming pared 5 bases from V and 5 bases from J, leaving 14 bases between. The germline gives CDR1 SGHRS, CDR2 YFSETQ. This CDR3 comprises 15 residues. DNA for the CDR3: TGCGCCAGCAGAGAAGCGGGACCTAATAATTCACCCCTCCACTTT. Translation: CASREAGPNNSPLHF.

This chain joins TRBV15 and TRBJ2-2; possibly TRBD2 for D (6 bases). The germline V and J ends were trimmed by 3 bases and 7 bases, with 12 bases remaining between them. The germline CDR1 and CDR2 sequences are LNHNV and YYDKDF (reference sequence). The CDR3 consists of 14 residues. The DNA of the CDR3 is TGTGCCACCAGCAGCCGGGAGATGGTCGGGGAGCTGTTTTTT. It codes for CATSSREMVGELFF.

The genes are TRBV24-1 and TRBJ1-5, with TRBD1 as a possible D gene (5 bases). The germline V gene encodes CDR1 KGHDR and CDR2 SFDVKD. The CDR3 has 20 residues. The V end was cut by 0 bases, the J end by 0 bases, with 20 bases between. CDR3 bases: TGTGCCACCAGTGATTTGGAACCTAGTGATAAGGGACTTAGCAATCAGCCCCAGCATTTT. Translated, it gives CATSDLEPSDKGLSNQPQHF.

This clone has a single count. The chain carries TRBV3-1 (or the pseudogene TRBV3-2) and TRBJ2-1; TRBD2 aligns across 9 bases. V trimming: 2 bases; J trimming: 4 bases; junction bases outside the gene matches: 12. Germline CDR1 reads LGHDT; CDR2 reads YNNKEL (reference sequence). The CDR3 is 18 amino acids. Written as DNA, the CDR3 is TGTGCCAGCAGCCAATTGGGTTCTGCGGGAGGGATGTACAATGAGCAGTTCTTC. Amino acid sequence: CASSQLGSAGGMYNEQFF.

To note about this clone: One end of the junction does not line up with germline, which may come from a read error. This rearrangement joins TRBV7-7 to TRBJ2-5; 7 positions match TRBD1. This CDR3 spans 13 amino acids. Germline V gene data show CDR1 as SSHAT and CDR2 as FNYEAQ (reference sequence). CDR3 in amino acids: CASSSAGGETQYF. The CDR3 DNA follows: TGTGCTAGCAGCTCGGCAGGGGGAGAGACCCAGTACTTC. Full variable domain (rest looked up from reference TRBV7-7 and TRBJ2-5): GAGVSQSPRYKVTKRGQDVTLRCDPISSHATLYWYQQALGQGPEFLTYFNYEAQPDKSGLPSDRFSAERPEGSISTLTIQRTEQRDSAMYRCASSSAGGETQYFGPGTRLLVL.

The genes are TRBV15 and TRBJ1-5; the match to TRBD1 covers 7 bases. The CDR3 spans 15 residues. The germline gives CDR1 LNHNV, CDR2 YYDKDF (reference sequence). V was pared by 5 bases and J by 5 bases, with 9 bases of the junction left unmatched. CDR3 DNA: TGTGCCACCAGCTTATACAGGGGATTGCATCAGCCCCAGCATTTT. This translates into CATSLYRGLHQPQHF.

The CDR3 sequence is CSGDSGLAAYNEQFF. Here the CDR3 DNA reads TGCAGCGGGGACTCAGGACTAGCGGCCTACAATGAGCAGTTCTTC. V is TRBV29-1 and J is TRBJ2-1; 10 positions match TRBD2. Unmatched junction bases numbered 8, after V lost 7 bases and J lost 2 bases. CDR1 SQVTM and CDR2 ANQGSEA come from the germline V gene. The CDR3 has 15 amino acids.

The V call is TRBV9, the J call TRBJ2-1; D is undetermined. Trimming left V 0 bases short and J 8 bases short, with 12 bases between. Germline CDR1 is SGDLS and CDR2 is YYNGEE. The CDR3 runs to 14 residues. This CDR3 reads CASSVGPYSDEQFF. In DNA form, the CDR3 reads TGTGCCAGCAGCGTAGGCCCCTATTCGGATGAGCAGTTCTTC.

This clone was detected once. The genes are TRBV7-2 and TRBJ1-5; D unresolved. CDR1 and CDR2 from the germline V gene are SGHTA and FQGNSA. There are 13 residues in the CDR3. Trimming pared 2 bases from V and 7 bases from J, leaving 9 bases between. The CDR3 loop is CASSLIGSQPQHF. For the CDR3, the DNA is TGTGCCAGCAGCTTAATAGGATCACAGCCCCAGCATTTT.

The chain joins TRBV18 to TRBJ1-1; tentative D call: TRBD1 (5 bases). CDR1 and CDR2 (germline): KGHSH, LQKENI. CDR3 length: 13 amino acids. V was clipped by 5 bases and J by 10 bases, with 17 bases between them. This chain's CDR3 is CASSSGGGNGAFF. The CDR3 DNA follows: TGTGCCAGCTCATCGGGGGGGGGAAATGGAGCTTTCTTT.

This clone was detected only once. The V call is TRBV3-1 (or the pseudogene TRBV3-2), the J call TRBJ1-1; 8 bases align to TRBD1. This CDR3 has 15 amino acids. J was trimmed by 0 bases and V by 2 bases; bases with no gene match: 2. Per the germline V gene, CDR1 is LGHDT and CDR2 is YNNKEL (reference sequence). This chain's CDR3 is CASSQQGAMNTEAFF. The DNA of the CDR3 is TGTGCCAGCAGCCAACAGGGGGCCATGAACACTGAAGCTTTCTTT.

The chain employs TRBV3-1 (or the pseudogene TRBV3-2) and TRBJ1-6; tentatively, D is TRBD1 (6 bases). Between the trimmed V and J ends, which lost 5 bases and 5 bases, there was a span of 10 bases. The CDR3 is 14 residues long. CDR1 is LGHDT and CDR2 is YNNKEL in the germline V gene (reference sequence). The CDR3: CASSWDINNSPLHF. CDR3 in DNA: TGTGCCAGCAGCTGGGACATAAATAATTCACCCCTCCACTTT.